The 26 T cell receptor beta chains given below trace back to one sample, sequenced in a study of blood T cell repertoires in COVID-19. Sequencing used immunoSEQ multiplex PCR; TCRdb keeps in-frame clones, though not all of them. The sample carries about 120,000 clones, 75% to 90% recorded once. Sequences were obtained from peripheral blood. The receptors originated from a man between 65 and 85 years old with active or convalescent COVID-19.

As to this clone: In the same sample, other DNA sequences code for this CDR3. This chain links TRBV28 with TRBJ1-2; D call uncertain. CDR1 and CDR2 from the germline V gene are MDHEN and SYDVKM. The CDR3 loop spans 12 amino acids. Deletions cut 1 base from V and 4 bases from J, with 4 bases between. CDR3 in amino acids: CASSLSGYGYTF. The CDR3 bases are TGTGCCAGCAGTTTATCCGGCTATGGCTACACCTTC.

The chain carries TRBV24-1 and TRBJ2-5, with a possible D match to TRBD1 (8 bases). Germline assignment: CDR1 KGHDR and CDR2 SFDVKD. V lost 9 bases to trimming and J lost 2 bases, with 18 bases between them. The CDR3 contains 15 residues. The CDR3 DNA sequence: TGTGCCACCGGAGCGGGGACAGGAGTACAAGAGACCCAGTACTTC. It encodes CATGAGTGVQETQYF.

This clone is a singleton in its sample. V is TRBV10-1 and J is TRBJ2-1; TRBD2 is a possible D gene (5 bases). Germline V gene data show CDR1 as WNHNN and CDR2 as SYGVQD (reference sequence). The CDR3 is 15 residues long. V was trimmed by 3 bases and J by 7 bases, leaving 16 bases between them. The CDR3, as DNA: TGCGCCAGCAGTGACCCCGGGTTGGGAGTGAATGAGCAGTTCTTC. It yields the protein CASSDPGLGVNEQFF.

This clone was seen only once. The CDR3 reads CASSLLGEELFF. Written as DNA, the CDR3 is TGTGCCAGCTCACTGCTAGGGGAGGAGCTGTTTTTT. The rearrangement uses TRBV18 and TRBJ2-2; a possible D gene is TRBD1 (5 bases). Germline V lookup: CDR1 KGHSH, CDR2 LQKENI. The V end lost 4 bases, the J end lost 10 bases, and 10 bases lay between the germline ends. CDR3 length: 12 amino acids.

The J gene is TRBJ1-4, the V gene TRBV6-5; 8 positions agree with TRBD1. J gave up 8 bases and V 4 bases, and 6 bases lay outside the gene matches. Germline CDR1 and CDR2: MNHEY and SVGAGI. The CDR3 is made up of 14 amino acids. The CDR3 nucleotides are TGTGCCAGCAGTTTGACAGGGGAGGACGAAAAACTGTTTTTT. It yields the protein CASSLTGEDEKLFF.

The chain is built from TRBV9 and TRBJ2-1; TRBD2 agrees at 9 bases. The CDR3 consists of 18 residues. The J segment lost 2 bases and the V segment lost 0 bases, leaving 9 bases of the junction unmatched. The germline V gene has CDR1 SGDLS and CDR2 YYNGEE. The CDR3 sequence is CASSVEGVAGAPYNEQFF. The CDR3 bases are TGTGCCAGCAGCGTAGAAGGGGTAGCGGGAGCCCCCTACAATGAGCAGTTCTTC. The full variable domain, its missing parts supplied by reference TRBV9 and TRBJ2-1, is DSGVTQTPKHLITATGQRVTLRCSPRSGDLSVYWYQQSLDQGLQFLIQYYNGEERAKGNILERFSAQQFPDLHSELNLSSLELGDSALYFCASSVEGVAGAPYNEQFFGPGTRLTVL.

This rearrangement joins TRBV18 to TRBJ1-5; no definite D call. This CDR3 is built from 13 residues. V was pared by 2 bases and J by 7 bases, with 9 bases between. CDR1 and CDR2 from the germline V gene are KGHSH and LQKENI. In nucleotides, the CDR3 is TGTGCCAGCTCACCAGAGAACCGACAGCCCCAGCATTTT. Translated, it gives CASSPENRQPQHF.

V and J are TRBV29-1 and TRBJ1-2; 10 nucleotides line up with TRBD1. Germline V gene data show CDR1 as SQVTM and CDR2 as ANQGSEA. The CDR3 is 12 residues long. The V segment lost 6 bases and the J segment 2 bases; nucleotides outside the gene matches: 0. In DNA form, the CDR3 reads TGCAGCGTGGACAGGGGGAACTATGGCTACACCTTC. It is translated as CSVDRGNYGYTF.

This chain links TRBV9 with TRBJ2-1; 11 positions match TRBD2. Germline V gene sequence: CDR1 SGDLS, CDR2 YYNGEE. The CDR3 has 18 residues. The V and J ends lost 4 bases and 0 bases, in that order; junction bases with no gene match: 9. The CDR3 nucleotides are TGTGCCAGCAGCCCACGGACTAGCGGGTTGAGCTCCTACAATGAGCAGTTCTTC. Its protein is CASSPRTSGLSSYNEQFF.

The chain joins TRBV4-2 to TRBJ2-1, with 10 bases lining up with TRBD2. With 6 bases clipped from V and 4 bases from J, the junction kept 3 bases outside the gene matches. CDR1 is LGHNA and CDR2 is YNFKEQ in the germline V gene. The CDR3 sequence is 14 residues long. The CDR3 DNA reads as TGTGCCAGCAGGACTAGCGGGCTATACAATGAGCAGTTCTTC. Protein sequence: CASRTSGLYNEQFF.

This chain connects TRBV18 to TRBJ2-1; a weak D match, TRBD2 (6 bases). Trimming stripped 3 bases from V and 0 bases from J, with 9 bases between. The germline V gene has CDR1 KGHSH and CDR2 LQKENI. The CDR3 is 15 residues long. The chain's CDR3 is CASSPGLYSYNEQFF. CDR3 DNA sequence: TGTGCCAGCTCACCTGGACTATACTCCTACAATGAGCAGTTCTTC.

The gene calls are TRBV9 and TRBJ2-5, with TRBD1 identical over 7 bases. After removal of 4 bases from V and 5 bases from J, the junction contained 2 bases not matched to a gene. CDR3 length: 12 amino acids. The V gene's germline CDR1 is SGDLS and CDR2 YYNGEE. The CDR3 DNA is TGTGCCAGCAGCACCAGGGGGGAGACCCAGTACTTC. Protein sequence: CASSTRGETQYF.

This rearrangement joins TRBV27 to TRBJ2-5; 9 nucleotides agree with TRBD1. This CDR3 spans 14 amino acids. Germline values: CDR1 MNHEY, CDR2 SMNVEV (reference sequence). Unmatched junction bases numbered 6, after V lost 7 bases and J lost 3 bases. The CDR3 protein is CASTPGQGKETQYF. CDR3 nucleotide sequence: TGTGCCAGCACCCCGGGACAGGGTAAAGAGACCCAGTACTTC.

The V gene is TRBV21-1, the J gene TRBJ1-2; TRBD1, the table's D call, lacks a check against the DNA. TRBV21-1 is a listed pseudogene. The CDR3 runs 13 residues. CDR3 bases: TGTGCCAGCAGCAAGGACAGGGGGCCTGGCTACACCTTC. It translates to CASSKDRGPGYTF.

The V and J genes are TRBV10-3 and TRBJ2-7; 10 bases fit TRBD1. The CDR3 is made up of 14 amino acids. V lost 6 bases and J lost 5; bases outside the gene matches: 7. In germline, CDR1 is ENHRY, CDR2 SYGVKD. CDR3 DNA: TGTGCCATCAGAGCCGGGACAGGGGACCACGAGCAGTACTTC. Protein product: CAIRAGTGDHEQYF.

The chain joins TRBV28 to TRBJ1-2; D possibly corresponds to TRBD1 (6 bases). CDR3 length equals 14 residues. Trimming left V 5 bases short and J 3 bases short, with 13 bases between. Germline V gene sequence: CDR1 MDHEN, CDR2 SYDVKM. CDR3 DNA sequence: TGTGCCAGCAGTCTGCGGGGGGCTGACTATGGCTACACCTTC. It specifies CASSLRGADYGYTF.

Details on this clone: The junction differs from germline at one of its ends, possibly a read error. The chain has TRBV7-7 and TRBJ2-7; possibly TRBD1 for D (7 bases). The CDR3 has 17 residues. The V gene's germline CDR1 is SSHAT and CDR2 FNYEAQ (reference sequence). The CDR3 nucleotides are TGTGCTAGCAGCTTAGGGGGGCACGAGGGGGCGGCCTACGAGCAGTACTTC. This sequence encodes CASSLGGHEGAAYEQYF.

This clone was seen a single time. The chain joins TRBV19 to TRBJ1-5; 8 bases map to TRBD1. Germline V lookup: CDR1 LNHDA, CDR2 SQIVND (reference sequence). The CDR3 is made up of 14 amino acids. J was trimmed by 6 bases and V by 5 bases; bases with no gene match: 6. CDR3 residues: CASSPGTGIQPQHF. The CDR3 region has the DNA TGTGCCAGTAGTCCCGGGACAGGTATTCAGCCCCAGCATTTT.

V is TRBV18 and J is TRBJ2-1, with 14 bases matching TRBD2. The CDR3 spans 17 residues. V was clipped by 4 bases and J by 7 bases; unmatched bases: 9. The germline V gene has CDR1 KGHSH and CDR2 LQKENI. For the CDR3, the DNA is TGTGCCAGCTCACTATCCCCGGGACTAGCGGGAGAGAATGAGCAGTTCTTC. Its translation: CASSLSPGLAGENEQFF.

J is TRBJ1-5 and V is TRBV19, with TRBD1 as a possible D gene (6 bases). The germline gives CDR1 LNHDA, CDR2 SQIVND (reference sequence). The CDR3 length is 13 residues. The V gene lost 10 bases and the J gene lost 3 bases, with 13 bases spanning the gap. CDR3 region: CATSRDNNQPQHF. CDR3 nucleotide sequence: TGTGCCACTTCGAGGGACAACAATCAGCCCCAGCATTTT.

The V gene is TRBV6-1, the J gene TRBJ1-2, with TRBD1 identical over 8 bases. Germline V lookup: CDR1 MNHNS, CDR2 SASEGT. The length of the CDR3 is 15 residues. Trimming cost V 1 base and J 5 bases; bases outside gene matches: 6. CDR3 DNA sequence: TGTGCCAGCAGTGAAGGTGTTGGGACAGGATATGGCTACACCTTC. It yields the protein CASSEGVGTGYGYTF.

The rearrangement links TRBV6-1 to TRBJ2-7, with 11 bases aligning to TRBD2. Germline loops: CDR1 MNHNS, CDR2 SASEGT. The ends lost 2 bases at V and 6 bases at J; junction bases unmatched: 18. The CDR3 has 19 amino acids. The CDR3 region has the DNA TGTGCCAGCAGTGAAATGAGGGGACTAGCGGAGGCATCGCCTCGCGAGCAGTACTTC. It codes for CASSEMRGLAEASPREQYF.

The CDR3 loop reads CASSIQNPGASTDTQYF. CDR3 coding DNA: TGTGCCAGTAGTATCCAGAACCCCGGAGCTAGCACAGATACGCAGTATTTT. The chain has TRBV19 and TRBJ2-3; D remains ambiguous. V was clipped by 3 bases and J by 0 bases, with 16 bases between them. CDR1 is LNHDA and CDR2 is SQIVND in the germline V gene (reference sequence). The CDR3 length is 17 residues.

The V gene is TRBV7-8, the J gene TRBJ2-7; 11 nucleotides match TRBD2. Looked up from germline, CDR1 is SGHVS and CDR2 is FQNEAQ. V lost 5 bases, J lost 3 bases, and 3 bases stayed unmatched. The length of the CDR3 is 14 residues. The CDR3 DNA follows: TGTGCCAGCAGCCCCACTAGCGGGAGCTACGAGCAGTACTTC. This codes for CASSPTSGSYEQYF.

V usage is TRBV28 and J usage is TRBJ1-2; 8 bases match TRBD1. CDR1 is MDHEN, CDR2 SYDVKM, per germline. The CDR3 is 14 amino acids. V gave up 3 bases and J gave up 8 bases; unmatched junction bases: 8. CDR3 DNA: TGTGCCAGCAGTTTCAGAGGACAGGGTAGAGGCTACACCTTC. Its translation: CASSFRGQGRGYTF.

The chain joins TRBV9 to TRBJ2-3, with 7 bases aligning to TRBD2. The CDR3 is 16 amino acids. The V gene's germline CDR1 is SGDLS and CDR2 YYNGEE. Trimming removed 1 base from V and 1 base from J; junction bases left unmatched: 6. The CDR3 DNA follows: TGTGCCAGCAGCGTAAGAACGGCGGGAGGCACAGATACGCAGTATTTT. It specifies CASSVRTAGGTDTQYF.